The T cell receptor beta chain under discussion was sequenced for a study of T cell responses to AZD1222 COVID-19 vaccine. Broader study findings: After the peak T cell response, and only then, were repertoires sampled.

Profiling relied on immunoSEQ multiplex PCR, and the TCRdb table lists in-frame clones only, not all of them. The data hold 150,000 to 200,000 clones, with less than 95% observed a single time. The CDR3 loop spans 15 amino acids. The V end was cut by 1 base, the J end by 8 bases, with 16 bases between. From germline, CDR1 is SGHNT and CDR2 YYREEE (reference sequence). This clone appeared a few times. Its antigen is undetermined. The rearrangement uses TRBV5-4 and TRBJ1-3; D not resolved. The sequenced sample was peripheral blood, obtained on day 0 of AZD1222 vaccination. The clonotype comes from an adult in good health. DNA for the CDR3: TGTGCCAGCAGCTTGTTTCGGGCAGCGGGAGACACCATATATTTT. This codes for CASSLFRAAGDTIYF.